This TCR beta chain is from a study of blood T cell repertoires in COVID-19. Study context: Acute and convalescent COVID-19 specimens originated in the United States, Italy and Spain. In each case, the material was cDNA or gDNA derived from T cells, B-cell-depleted T cells, or PBMCs.

The CDR3 extends over 14 amino acids. Germline lookup yields CDR1 SGHTA and CDR2 FQGNSA. Trimming stripped 8 bases from V and 5 bases from J, with 19 bases between. How the authors handled the data: Amplification of reference gene primers provided the estimated nucleated cell counts. Profiled with immunoSEQ multiplex PCR; TCRdb holds only in-frame clones, not every one. V, J and clone size are taken as reported in that table, and D and trimming were inferred from the DNA itself. The table lists around 42,000 clones, 85% to 90% of them singletons. The receptor was derived from a man aged 45-65 years with active COVID-19. The sequenced sample consisted of peripheral blood. The rearrangement joins TRBV7-2 to TRBJ2-7, with a possible D match to TRBD1 (6 bases). CDR3 DNA sequence: TGTGCCAGCCAACAGGGAGCAGTAGGGCACGAGCAGTACTTC. As protein: CASQQGAVGHEQYF. Full variable domain (missing parts from reference TRBV7-2 and TRBJ2-7): GAGVSQSPSNKVTEKGKDVELRCDPISGHTALYWYRQSLGQGLEFLIYFQGNSAPDKSGLPSDRFSAERTGGSVSTLTIQRTQQEDSAVYLCASQQGAVGHEQYFGPGTRLTVT.